These T cell receptor beta chains were read from a single sample in a study of sequential checkpoint blockade in melanoma. Method: immunoSEQ multiplex PCR; TCRdb's copy keeps in-frame clones and lacks some. Of approximately 28,000 clones listed, 83% are singletons. The input for sequencing was CD8+ T cells sorted from blood (inferred from file names), taken from a patient given nivolumab and ipilimumab in sequence. These TCRs come from a human donor with melanoma. The CDR3 runs from the conserved cysteine through the conserved F or W. Fields, in order: V gene, D gene, J gene, clone size, CDR3 protein, CDR3 DNA. A D gene is named only where the DNA matches it firmly. A row's size may be missing; if present it is once, few, many or a size class.

v_gene: TRBV5-6
d_gene: TRBD1
j_gene: TRBJ2-7
abundance: .
CDR3aa: CASSYTGDEQYF
CDR3nt: TGTGCCAGCAGCTATACAGGGGACGAGCAGTACTTC

v_gene: TRBV13
d_gene: .
j_gene: TRBJ2-7
abundance: .
CDR3aa: CASAQGSYEQYF
CDR3nt: TGTGCCAGTGCACAGGGTTCCTACGAGCAGTACTTC

v_gene: TRBV7-6
d_gene: .
j_gene: TRBJ2-6
abundance: .
CDR3aa: CASSLGRVGANVLTF
CDR3nt: TGTGCCAGCAGCTTAGGGAGGGTTGGGGCCAACGTCCTGACTTTC

v_gene: TRBV4-1
d_gene: .
j_gene: TRBJ2-1
abundance: once
CDR3aa: CASSQVEGTGMFF
CDR3nt: TGCGCCAGCAGCCAAGTAGAGGGGACTGGGATGTTCTTC

v_gene: TRBV6-5
d_gene: .
j_gene: TRBJ1-1
abundance: .
CDR3aa: CASSLRRAVAEAFF
CDR3nt: TGTGCCAGCAGTCTGCGGCGCGCGGTTGCTGAAGCTTTCTTT

v_gene: TRBV7-3
d_gene: .
j_gene: TRBJ1-3
abundance: .
CDR3aa: CASSSKTYSRVTKAGNTIYF
CDR3nt: TGTGCCAGCAGCTCTAAAACATACAGCAGGGTCACGAAGGCTGGAAACACCATATATTTT

v_gene: TRBV6-1
d_gene: .
j_gene: TRBJ2-3
abundance: .
CDR3aa: CASNLGGGTDTQYF
CDR3nt: TGTGCCAGCAACCTTGGCGGGGGCACAGATACGCAGTATTTT

v_gene: TRBV7-9
d_gene: .
j_gene: TRBJ2-5
abundance: .
CDR3aa: CASSAAGTVGGETQYF
CDR3nt: TGTGCCAGCAGCGCCGCCGGCACAGTGGGAGGAGAGACCCAGTACTTC

v_gene: TRBV6-5
d_gene: TRBD1
j_gene: TRBJ2-3
abundance: .
CDR3aa: CASSSGTGMTDTQYF
CDR3nt: TGTGCCAGCAGTTCCGGGACAGGGATGACAGATACGCAGTATTTT

v_gene: TRBV27
d_gene: .
j_gene: TRBJ2-1
abundance: .
CDR3aa: CASSLLDGNYNEQFF
CDR3nt: TGTGCCAGCAGTTTATTGGACGGGAACTACAATGAGCAGTTCTTC

v_gene: TRBV7-9
d_gene: .
j_gene: TRBJ2-5
abundance: .
CDR3aa: CASSLVWTEGETQYF
CDR3nt: TGTGCCAGCAGCTTAGTCTGGACCGAGGGAGAGACCCAGTACTTC

v_gene: TRBV5-8
d_gene: TRBD2
j_gene: TRBJ2-1
abundance: .
CDR3aa: CASFSGGEQFF
CDR3nt: TGTGCCAGCTTCTCGGGGGGGGAGCAGTTCTTC

v_gene: TRBV27
d_gene: .
j_gene: TRBJ1-1
abundance: .
CDR3aa: CASSLMGGGNTEAFF
CDR3nt: TGTGCCAGCAGTCTGATGGGAGGAGGGAACACTGAAGCTTTCTTT

v_gene: TRBV7-6
d_gene: TRBD2
j_gene: TRBJ2-2
abundance: .
CDR3aa: CASSLNSGGATGELFF
CDR3nt: TGTGCCAGCAGCTTAAACAGCGGGGGGGCCACCGGGGAGCTGTTTTTT

v_gene: TRBV19
d_gene: .
j_gene: TRBJ1-5
abundance: few
CDR3aa: CASSMQQVNQPQHF
CDR3nt: TGTGCCAGTAGTATGCAACAGGTCAATCAGCCCCAGCATTTT

v_gene: TRBV27
d_gene: .
j_gene: TRBJ2-7
abundance: .
CDR3aa: CASGRAQYF
CDR3nt: TGTGCCAGCGGGCGTGCGCAGTACTTC

v_gene: TRBV6-4
d_gene: .
j_gene: TRBJ2-7
abundance: .
CDR3aa: CASSANTGVEQYF
CDR3nt: TGTGCCAGCAGTGCGAATACCGGAGTGGAGCAGTACTTC

v_gene: TRBV4-1
d_gene: .
j_gene: TRBJ2-3
abundance: .
CDR3aa: CASSQAGDTQYF
CDR3nt: TGCGCCAGCAGCCAAGCAGGGGATACGCAGTATTTT

v_gene: TRBV4-3
d_gene: TRBD2
j_gene: TRBJ2-5
abundance: .
CDR3aa: CASSQDASGAQETQYF
CDR3nt: TGCGCCAGCAGCCAAGACGCTAGCGGGGCCCAAGAGACCCAGTACTTC

v_gene: TRBV27
d_gene: TRBD2
j_gene: TRBJ2-3
abundance: .
CDR3aa: CASSLLLAGSTDTQYF
CDR3nt: TGTGCCAGCAGTTTACTGCTAGCGGGGAGCACAGATACGCAGTATTTT

v_gene: TRBV9
d_gene: .
j_gene: TRBJ2-1
abundance: .
CDR3aa: CASSVGIGAGHYNEQFF
CDR3nt: TGTGCCAGCAGCGTAGGAATCGGAGCGGGACATTACAATGAGCAGTTCTTC

v_gene: TRBV19
d_gene: TRBD1
j_gene: TRBJ2-5
abundance: few
CDR3aa: CASRPWDRRETQYF
CDR3nt: TGTGCCAGTAGACCCTGGGACAGACGAGAGACCCAGTACTTC

v_gene: TRBV28
d_gene: .
j_gene: TRBJ2-7
abundance: .
CDR3aa: CASSNTGSYEQYF
CDR3nt: TGTGCCAGCAGCAATACAGGGTCCTACGAGCAGTACTTC

v_gene: TRBV19
d_gene: .
j_gene: TRBJ1-5
abundance: medium-sized
CDR3aa: CASSPAISQPQHF
CDR3nt: TGTGCCAGTAGTCCTGCCATTAGTCAGCCCCAGCATTTT

v_gene: TRBV14
d_gene: TRBD1
j_gene: TRBJ2-1
abundance: .
CDR3aa: CASSQTGSNNEQFF
CDR3nt: TGTGCCAGCAGCCAGACAGGGAGTAACAATGAGCAGTTCTTC

v_gene: TRBV10-3
d_gene: TRBD1
j_gene: TRBJ1-1
abundance: .
CDR3aa: CAINSGQGETEAFF
CDR3nt: TGTGCCATCAACTCGGGACAGGGAGAAACTGAAGCTTTCTTT

v_gene: TRBV5-4
d_gene: .
j_gene: TRBJ2-7
abundance: .
CDR3aa: CASSSGQFYEQYF
CDR3nt: TGTGCCAGTAGCTCTGGACAGTTCTACGAGCAGTACTTC

v_gene: TRBV7-9
d_gene: .
j_gene: TRBJ1-1
abundance: .
CDR3aa: CASSDLQSLGTEAFF
CDR3nt: TGTGCCAGCAGCGACCTACAGAGTTTGGGCACTGAAGCTTTCTTT

v_gene: TRBV29-1
d_gene: .
j_gene: TRBJ1-2
abundance: .
CDR3aa: CSVEDFTVYGYTF
CDR3nt: TGCAGCGTTGAAGATTTTACAGTCTATGGCTACACCTTC

v_gene: TRBV4-3
d_gene: TRBD2
j_gene: TRBJ2-1
abundance: .
CDR3aa: CASSPDPLSAGGHNEQFF
CDR3nt: TGCGCCAGCAGCCCAGATCCACTTTCCGCGGGAGGGCACAATGAGCAGTTCTTC

v_gene: TRBV27
d_gene: TRBD1
j_gene: TRBJ2-5
abundance: .
CDR3aa: CASSLTGSYGETQYF
CDR3nt: TGTGCCAGCAGCCTGACAGGGTCTTACGGAGAGACCCAGTACTTC

v_gene: TRBV13
d_gene: .
j_gene: TRBJ1-6
abundance: .
CDR3aa: CASSLGARSNSPLHF
CDR3nt: TGTGCCAGCAGCTTGGGGGCGAGATCTAATTCACCCCTCCACTTT

v_gene: TRBV5-1
d_gene: .
j_gene: TRBJ2-1
abundance: .
CDR3aa: CASSLATAFYNEQFF
CDR3nt: TGCGCCAGCAGCTTGGCGACAGCCTTCTACAATGAGCAGTTCTTC

v_gene: TRBV6-1
d_gene: .
j_gene: TRBJ1-1
abundance: once
CDR3aa: CASREGIEAFF
CDR3nt: TGTGCCAGCAGGGAGGGTATTGAAGCTTTCTTT

v_gene: TRBV29-1
d_gene: TRBD1
j_gene: TRBJ2-5
abundance: .
CDR3aa: CSVVETGGETQYF
CDR3nt: TGCAGCGTTGTCGAGACAGGGGGCGAGACCCAGTACTTC

v_gene: TRBV11-2
d_gene: TRBD2
j_gene: TRBJ2-3
abundance: .
CDR3aa: CASSLMSLAEDTQYF
CDR3nt: TGTGCCAGCAGCTTAATGAGCCTAGCGGAAGATACGCAGTATTTT

v_gene: TRBV4-3
d_gene: .
j_gene: TRBJ1-1
abundance: .
CDR3aa: CASSLTGNTEAFF
CDR3nt: TGCGCCAGCAGCCTGACAGGGAACACTGAAGCTTTCTTT

v_gene: TRBV5-4
d_gene: .
j_gene: TRBJ1-1
abundance: .
CDR3aa: CASSLARGIMNTEAFF
CDR3nt: TGTGCCAGCAGCTTGGCGCGGGGGATAATGAACACTGAAGCTTTCTTT

v_gene: TRBV10-2
d_gene: TRBD1
j_gene: TRBJ1-5
abundance: .
CDR3aa: CASSPRGQGAGEPQHF
CDR3nt: TGCGCCAGCAGTCCCCGCGGACAGGGGGCAGGGGAGCCCCAGCATTTT

v_gene: TRBV5-1
d_gene: .
j_gene: TRBJ2-1
abundance: .
CDR3aa: CASSLVPVGGRTYNEQFF
CDR3nt: TGCGCCAGCAGCTTAGTCCCGGTGGGGGGGCGAACCTACAATGAGCAGTTCTTC

v_gene: TRBV6-5
d_gene: TRBD1
j_gene: TRBJ2-1
abundance: .
CDR3aa: CASSYSRGPYNEQFF
CDR3nt: TGTGCCAGCAGTTACTCGAGGGGGCCCTACAATGAGCAGTTCTTC

v_gene: TRBV6-5
d_gene: TRBD1
j_gene: TRBJ1-2
abundance: .
CDR3aa: CASSPDRDYGYTF
CDR3nt: TGTGCCAGCAGCCCGGACAGGGACTATGGCTACACCTTC

v_gene: TRBV7-9
d_gene: .
j_gene: TRBJ2-3
abundance: once
CDR3aa: CASSPQVRNRRDTQYF
CDR3nt: TGTGCCAGCAGCCCACAGGTCAGAAACCGCCGAGATACGCAGTATTTT

v_gene: TRBV9
d_gene: TRBD2
j_gene: TRBJ2-5
abundance: .
CDR3aa: CASSVGLAGGPRETQYF
CDR3nt: TGTGCCAGCAGCGTAGGACTAGCGGGAGGGCCAAGGGAGACCCAGTACTTC

v_gene: TRBV7-9
d_gene: TRBD2
j_gene: TRBJ2-2
abundance: .
CDR3aa: CASPTDREAPTGELFF
CDR3nt: TGTGCCAGCCCTACTGACCGGGAGGCCCCTACCGGGGAGCTGTTTTTT

v_gene: TRBV15
d_gene: TRBD1
j_gene: TRBJ2-7
abundance: .
CDR3aa: CATSTGGQGPYEQYF
CDR3nt: TGTGCCACCAGCACCGGAGGACAGGGGCCCTACGAGCAGTACTTC

v_gene: TRBV13
d_gene: TRBD2
j_gene: TRBJ2-3
abundance: .
CDR3aa: CATGGTSGFGDTQYF
CDR3nt: TGTGCCACAGGCGGGACTAGCGGGTTCGGAGATACGCAGTATTTT

v_gene: TRBV4-2
d_gene: .
j_gene: TRBJ1-2
abundance: once
CDR3aa: CASSPSGDGYTF
CDR3nt: TGTGCCAGCAGCCCCTCGGGGGATGGCTACACCTTC

v_gene: TRBV6-5
d_gene: .
j_gene: TRBJ2-1
abundance: few
CDR3aa: CASSRPYNEQFF
CDR3nt: TGTGCCAGCAGTCGTCCTTACAATGAGCAGTTCTTC

v_gene: TRBV28
d_gene: TRBD1
j_gene: TRBJ1-2
abundance: .
CDR3aa: CASSPGQGIYGYTF
CDR3nt: TGTGCCAGCAGTCCGGGACAGGGGATCTATGGCTACACCTTC

v_gene: TRBV4-2
d_gene: TRBD1
j_gene: TRBJ1-6
abundance: .
CDR3aa: CASSGQGAGNSPLHF
CDR3nt: TGTGCCAGCAGCGGTCAGGGGGCCGGTAATTCACCCCTCCACTTT